This T cell receptor beta chain was recorded in a study of T cell responses to AZD1222 COVID-19 vaccine. Germline lookup yields CDR1 SEHNR and CDR2 FQNEAQ (reference sequence). Trimming at V came to 5 bases and at J to 5 bases, leaving 8 bases not matched to a gene. This CDR3 is 14 amino acids long. As regards this clone: Its antigen is still unknown.

Study conclusions and caveats: Clonal diversity was possibly underestimated, and white British individuals and females predominated among donors.

Repertoires were generated with immunoSEQ multiplex PCR, while TCRdb's copy carries only in-frame clones and drops some. The sample comprises 110,000 to 150,000 clones, about 92% of which are singletons, and about 9.1% rests with the top ten. This clonotype was obtained from an adult in good health. The genes are TRBV7-9 and TRBJ1-2; 7 nucleotides align to TRBD1. The input for sequencing was peripheral blood, taken on day 0 of AZD1222 vaccination. DNA of the CDR3: TGTGCCAGCAGCCCGTCGCCACAGGGGTATGGCTACACCTTC. It specifies CASSPSPQGYGYTF.